Sequencing of this T cell receptor beta chain was carried out in a study of radiotherapy plus CTLA-4 blockade in lung cancer. Of note for this clone: Other DNA sequences of this sample code for an identical CDR3.

TCRdb's copy holds only in-frame clones and misses some; the assay was immunoSEQ multiplex PCR. The sample lists about 98,000 clones; more than 75% were seen once. The CDR3 covers 18 residues. Germline V CDR1 and CDR2: MDHEN, SYDVKM. Trimming removed 5 bases from V and 4 bases from J, with 26 bases in between. This chain connects TRBV28 to TRBJ1-2; maybe TRBD1 (6 bases). This TCR was sampled from a human donor with non-small cell lung cancer who had a partial response to radiotherapy plus ipilimumab. The sequences come from peripheral blood, collected from a patient treated with radiotherapy plus ipilimumab. CDR3 nucleotides: TGTGCCAGCAGTCCTTTTTCCGGGACACCGGGGTTCGGCTATGGCTACACCTTC. This codes for CASSPFSGTPGFGYGYTF.